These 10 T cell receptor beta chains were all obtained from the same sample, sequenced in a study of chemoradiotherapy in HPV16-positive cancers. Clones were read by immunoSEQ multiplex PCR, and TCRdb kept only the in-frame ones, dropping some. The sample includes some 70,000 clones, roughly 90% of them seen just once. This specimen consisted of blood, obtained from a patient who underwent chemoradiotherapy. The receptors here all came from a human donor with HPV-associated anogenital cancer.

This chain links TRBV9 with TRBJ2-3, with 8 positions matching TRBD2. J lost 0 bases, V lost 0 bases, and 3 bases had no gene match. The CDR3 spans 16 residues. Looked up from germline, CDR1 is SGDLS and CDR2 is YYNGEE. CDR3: CASSVGSGGSTDTQYF. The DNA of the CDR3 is TGTGCCAGCAGCGTAGGGAGCGGGGGTAGCACAGATACGCAGTATTTT.

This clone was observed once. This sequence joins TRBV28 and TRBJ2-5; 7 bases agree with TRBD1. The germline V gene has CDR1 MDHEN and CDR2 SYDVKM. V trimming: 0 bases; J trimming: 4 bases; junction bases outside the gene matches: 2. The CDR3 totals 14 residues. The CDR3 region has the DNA TGTGCCAGCAGTTTATGGACAGGGCGAGAGACCCAGTACTTC. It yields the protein CASSLWTGRETQYF.

The CDR3 loop is CASSPGTGGLNTEAFF. The DNA for the CDR3 is TGTGCCAGCAGTCCCGGGACAGGGGGCCTGAACACTGAAGCTTTCTTT. The chain uses TRBV5-6 and TRBJ1-1, with 12 bases fitting TRBD1. The CDR3 length is 16 residues. Germline trimming cut 5 bases from V and 0 bases from J; bases unmatched to any gene: 5. Germline values: CDR1 SGHDT, CDR2 YYEEEE.

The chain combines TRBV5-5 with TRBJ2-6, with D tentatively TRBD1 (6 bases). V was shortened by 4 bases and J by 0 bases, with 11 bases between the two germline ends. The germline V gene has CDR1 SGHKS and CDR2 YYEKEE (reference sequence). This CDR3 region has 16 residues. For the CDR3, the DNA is TGTGCCAGCAGCGCACACAGGGACTCTGGGGCCAACGTCCTGACTTTC. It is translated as CASSAHRDSGANVLTF.

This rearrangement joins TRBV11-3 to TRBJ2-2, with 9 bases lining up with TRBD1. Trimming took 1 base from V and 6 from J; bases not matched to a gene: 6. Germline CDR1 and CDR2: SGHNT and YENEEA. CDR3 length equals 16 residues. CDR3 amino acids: CASSLGGTGIPGELFF. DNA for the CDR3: TGTGCCAGCAGCTTAGGCGGGACAGGGATTCCCGGGGAGCTGTTTTTT.

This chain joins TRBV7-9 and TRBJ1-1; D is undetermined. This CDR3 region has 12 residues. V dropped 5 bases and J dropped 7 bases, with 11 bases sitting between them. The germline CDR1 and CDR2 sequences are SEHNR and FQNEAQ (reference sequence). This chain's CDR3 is CASSPRTDEAFF. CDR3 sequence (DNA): TGTGCCAGCAGCCCCCGGACGGATGAAGCTTTCTTT.

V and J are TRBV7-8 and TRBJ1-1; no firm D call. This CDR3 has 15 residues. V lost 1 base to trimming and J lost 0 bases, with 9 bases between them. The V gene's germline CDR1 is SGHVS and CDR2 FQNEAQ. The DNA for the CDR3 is TGTGCCAGCAGCTTAGGATTAGGTTTGAACACTGAAGCTTTCTTT. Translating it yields CASSLGLGLNTEAFF.

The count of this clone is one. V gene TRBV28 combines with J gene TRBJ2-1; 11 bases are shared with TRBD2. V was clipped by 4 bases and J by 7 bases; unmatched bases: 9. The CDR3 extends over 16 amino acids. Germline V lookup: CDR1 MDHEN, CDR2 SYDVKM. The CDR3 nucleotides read TGTGCCAGCAGTTGGGGGGCTAGCGGGAGGCTGAATGAGCAGTTCTTC. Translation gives CASSWGASGRLNEQFF.

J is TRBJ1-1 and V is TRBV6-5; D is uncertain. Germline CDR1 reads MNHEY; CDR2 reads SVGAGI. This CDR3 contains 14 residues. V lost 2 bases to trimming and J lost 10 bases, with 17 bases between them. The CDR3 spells CASSYTRVAGRAFF. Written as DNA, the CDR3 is TGTGCCAGCAGTTACACCCGGGTGGCAGGTCGAGCTTTCTTT.

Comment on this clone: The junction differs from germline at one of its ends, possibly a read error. The CDR3 here is CASSYSPGGFDTGELFF. The CDR3 DNA reads TGTGCTAGCAGCTATTCCCCCGGGGGCTTTGACACCGGGGAGCTGTTTTTT. The genes are TRBV7-7 and TRBJ2-2; D tentatively reads TRBD1 or TRBD2 (6 bases each). The germline V gene encodes CDR1 SSHAT and CDR2 FNYEAQ (reference sequence). The CDR3 runs to 17 residues.